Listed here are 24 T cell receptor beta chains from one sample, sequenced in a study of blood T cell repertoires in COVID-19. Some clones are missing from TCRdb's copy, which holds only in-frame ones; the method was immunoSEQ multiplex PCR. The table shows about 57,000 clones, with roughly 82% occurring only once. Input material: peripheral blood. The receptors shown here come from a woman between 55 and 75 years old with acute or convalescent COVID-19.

CDR3 in amino acids: CASRKGGAGETQYF. The CDR3 DNA reads TGTGCCAGCAGGAAGGGGGGGGCGGGAGAGACCCAGTACTTC. The rearrangement joins TRBV6-5 to TRBJ2-5; TRBD2 is a possible D gene (7 bases). The CDR3 spans 14 residues. V was clipped by 6 bases and J by 4 bases, with 15 bases between them. CDR1 MNHEY and CDR2 SVGAGI come from the germline V gene.

The CDR3 here is CASRSPPGTNEKLFF. CDR3 sequence (DNA): TGTGCCAGTCGGAGTCCGCCAGGGACTAATGAAAAACTGTTTTTT. The gene calls are TRBV19 and TRBJ1-4; D is possibly TRBD1 (5 bases). Germline V gene data show CDR1 as LNHDA and CDR2 as SQIVND (reference sequence). The V end was cut by 8 bases, the J end by 2 bases, with 15 bases between. The CDR3 runs to 15 residues.

This chain's CDR3 is CAISEQGTSYDNEQFF. Here the CDR3 DNA reads TGTGCCATCAGTGAGCAGGGGACTAGCTACGACAATGAGCAGTTCTTC. The chain recombines TRBV10-3 with TRBJ2-1; 9 nucleotides agree with TRBD2. Trimming took 2 bases from V and 5 from J; bases not matched to a gene: 7. The CDR3 has 16 residues. CDR1 and CDR2 (germline): ENHRY, SYGVKD.

CDR3 amino acids: CASIRTSGGNEQFF. CDR3 bases: TGTGCCAGCATTAGGACTAGCGGGGGTAATGAGCAGTTCTTC. The V gene is TRBV2, the J gene TRBJ2-1; 13 bases line up with TRBD2. Germline V gives CDR1 SNHLY, CDR2 FYNNEI. This CDR3 comprises 14 residues. V lost 7 bases and J lost 7; bases outside the gene matches: 4.

In DNA, the CDR3 is TGTGCCAGCAGCCCAGGTCCGTTGTACTATGGCTACACCTTC. Its protein product is CASSPGPLYYGYTF. This chain uses TRBV11-3 with TRBJ1-2; no definite D call. V was trimmed by 5 bases and J by 3 bases, leaving 13 bases between them. The CDR3 length is 14 residues. In germline, CDR1 is SGHNT, CDR2 YENEEA.

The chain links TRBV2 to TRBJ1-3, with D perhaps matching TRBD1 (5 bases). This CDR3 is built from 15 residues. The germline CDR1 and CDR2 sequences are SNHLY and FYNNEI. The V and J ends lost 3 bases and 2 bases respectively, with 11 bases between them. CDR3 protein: CASSEWGRTGNTIYF. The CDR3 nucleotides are TGTGCCAGCAGTGAGTGGGGCAGAACTGGAAACACCATATATTTT.

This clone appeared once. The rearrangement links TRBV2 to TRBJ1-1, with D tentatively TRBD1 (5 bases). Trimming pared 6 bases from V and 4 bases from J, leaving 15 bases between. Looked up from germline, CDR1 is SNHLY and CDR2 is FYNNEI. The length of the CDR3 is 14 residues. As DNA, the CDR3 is TGTGCCAGCAGCTGGACAATGAAAAGCACTGAAGCTTTCTTT. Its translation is CASSWTMKSTEAFF.

The CDR3 nucleotides read TGTGCCAGTAGTATGGGACAGGGGGCCTATGGCTACACCTTC. Amino acids: CASSMGQGAYGYTF. The V gene is TRBV19, the J gene TRBJ1-2; 12 nucleotides line up with TRBD1. This CDR3 is 14 amino acids long. CDR1 and CDR2 (germline): LNHDA, SQIVND (reference sequence). The J segment lost 4 bases and the V segment lost 3 bases, leaving 0 bases of the junction unmatched.

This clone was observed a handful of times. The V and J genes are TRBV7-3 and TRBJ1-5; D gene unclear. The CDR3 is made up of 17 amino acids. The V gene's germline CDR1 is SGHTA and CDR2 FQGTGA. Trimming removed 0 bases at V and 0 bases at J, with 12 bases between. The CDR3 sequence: CASSLTLPLRSNQPQHF. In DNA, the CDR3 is TGTGCCAGCAGCTTAACCCTACCCTTACGTAGCAATCAGCCCCAGCATTTT.

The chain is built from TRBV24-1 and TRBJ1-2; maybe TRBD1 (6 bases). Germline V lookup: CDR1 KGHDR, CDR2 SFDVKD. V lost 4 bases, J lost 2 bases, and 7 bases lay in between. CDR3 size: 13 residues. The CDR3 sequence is CATSDDRNYGYTF. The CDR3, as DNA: TGTGCCACCAGTGACGACAGGAACTATGGCTACACCTTC.

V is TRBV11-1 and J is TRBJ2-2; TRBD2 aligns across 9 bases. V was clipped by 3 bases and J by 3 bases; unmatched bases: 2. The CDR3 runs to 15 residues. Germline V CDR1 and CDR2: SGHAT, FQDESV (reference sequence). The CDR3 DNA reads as TGTGCCAGCAGCTTTTGGACTAGCGACACCGGGGAGCTGTTTTTT. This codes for CASSFWTSDTGELFF. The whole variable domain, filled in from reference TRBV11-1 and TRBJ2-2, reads EAEVAQSPRYKITEKSQAVAFWCDPISGHATLYWYRQILGQGPELLVQFQDESVVDDSQLPKDRFSAERLKGVDSTLKIQPAELGDSAMYLCASSFWTSDTGELFFGEGSRLTVL.

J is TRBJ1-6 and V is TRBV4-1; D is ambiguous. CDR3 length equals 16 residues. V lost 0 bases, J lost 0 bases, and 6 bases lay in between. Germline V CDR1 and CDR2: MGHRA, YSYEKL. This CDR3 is CASSQDASSYNSPLHF. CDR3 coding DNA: TGCGCCAGCAGCCAAGATGCGAGCTCCTATAATTCACCCCTCCACTTT.

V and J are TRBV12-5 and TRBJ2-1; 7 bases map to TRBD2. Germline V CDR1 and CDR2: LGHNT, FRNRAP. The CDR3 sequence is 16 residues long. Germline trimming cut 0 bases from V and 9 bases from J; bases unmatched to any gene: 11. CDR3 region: CASGLVLGGFLGEQFF. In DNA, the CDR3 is TGTGCTAGTGGTTTGGTACTCGGGGGGTTTCTCGGTGAGCAGTTCTTC.

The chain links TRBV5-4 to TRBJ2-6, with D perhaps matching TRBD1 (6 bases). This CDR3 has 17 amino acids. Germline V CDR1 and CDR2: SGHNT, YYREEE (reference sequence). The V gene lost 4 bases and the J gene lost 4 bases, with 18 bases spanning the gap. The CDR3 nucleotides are TGTGCCAGCAGCCCCTCGGCATCAGGGGCCGGGGCCAACGTCCTGACTTTC. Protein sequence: CASSPSASGAGANVLTF.

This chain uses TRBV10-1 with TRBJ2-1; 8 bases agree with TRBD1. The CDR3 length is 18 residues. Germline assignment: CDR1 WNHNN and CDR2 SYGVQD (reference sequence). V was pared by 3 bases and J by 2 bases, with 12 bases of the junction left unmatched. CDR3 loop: CASSDGLATGEAYNEQFF. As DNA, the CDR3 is TGCGCCAGCAGTGATGGGTTAGCGACAGGGGAGGCCTACAATGAGCAGTTCTTC.

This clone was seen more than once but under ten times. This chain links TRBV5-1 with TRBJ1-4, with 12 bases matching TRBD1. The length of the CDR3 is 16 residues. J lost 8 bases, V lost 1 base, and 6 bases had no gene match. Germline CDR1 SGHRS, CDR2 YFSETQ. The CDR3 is CASSLQGQGAEEKLFF. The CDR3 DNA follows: TGCGCCAGCAGCTTGCAGGGACAGGGGGCAGAGGAAAAACTGTTTTTT.

Here the CDR3 reads CASSPRDGSNQPQHF. DNA of the CDR3: TGTGCCAGCAGCCCCAGGGATGGGAGCAATCAGCCCCAGCATTTT. V usage is TRBV6-5 and J usage is TRBJ1-5, with a weak D call TRBD1 (5 bases). CDR1 and CDR2 from the germline V gene are MNHEY and SVGAGI. This CDR3 comprises 15 residues. Trimming stripped 6 bases from V and 1 base from J, with 13 bases between.

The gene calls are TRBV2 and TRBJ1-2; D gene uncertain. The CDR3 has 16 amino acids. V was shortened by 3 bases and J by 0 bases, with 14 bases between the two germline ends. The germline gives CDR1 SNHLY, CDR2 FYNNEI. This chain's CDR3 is CASSDGGGRSNYGYTF. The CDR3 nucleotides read TGTGCCAGCAGTGACGGCGGCGGCCGCTCTAACTATGGCTACACCTTC.

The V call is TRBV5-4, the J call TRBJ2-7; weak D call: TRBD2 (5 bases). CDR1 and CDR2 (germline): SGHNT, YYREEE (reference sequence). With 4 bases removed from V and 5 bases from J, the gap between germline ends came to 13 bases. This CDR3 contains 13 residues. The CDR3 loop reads CASSRPSSNEQYF. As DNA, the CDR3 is TGTGCCAGCAGCCGTCCGTCTAGCAACGAGCAGTACTTC.

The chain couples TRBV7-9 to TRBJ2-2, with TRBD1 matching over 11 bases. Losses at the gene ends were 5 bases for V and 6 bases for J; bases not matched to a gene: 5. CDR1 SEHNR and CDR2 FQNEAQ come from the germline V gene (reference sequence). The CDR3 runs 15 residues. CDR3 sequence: CASSPPGQGAGELFF. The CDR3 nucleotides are TGTGCCAGCAGCCCTCCGGGACAGGGGGCCGGGGAGCTGTTTTTT.

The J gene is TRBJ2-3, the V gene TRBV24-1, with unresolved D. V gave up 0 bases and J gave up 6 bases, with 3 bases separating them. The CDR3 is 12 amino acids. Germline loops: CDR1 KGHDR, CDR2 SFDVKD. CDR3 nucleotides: TGTGCCACCAGTGATTTGCTGGATACGCAGTATTTT. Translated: CATSDLLDTQYF.

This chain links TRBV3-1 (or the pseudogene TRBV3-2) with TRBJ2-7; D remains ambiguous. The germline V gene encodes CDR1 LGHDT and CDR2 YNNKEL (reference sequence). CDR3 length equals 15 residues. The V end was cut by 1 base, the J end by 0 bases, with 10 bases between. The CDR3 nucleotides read TGTGCCAGCAGCCAAGCCGACATGAGCTCCTACGAGCAGTACTTC. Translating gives CASSQADMSSYEQYF.

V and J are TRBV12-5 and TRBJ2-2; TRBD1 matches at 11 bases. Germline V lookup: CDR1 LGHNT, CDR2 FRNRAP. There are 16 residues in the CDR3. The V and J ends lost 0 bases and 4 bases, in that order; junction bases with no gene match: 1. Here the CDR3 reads CASGLVGTGGTGELFF. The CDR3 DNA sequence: TGTGCTAGTGGTTTGGTGGGGACAGGGGGCACCGGGGAGCTGTTTTTT.

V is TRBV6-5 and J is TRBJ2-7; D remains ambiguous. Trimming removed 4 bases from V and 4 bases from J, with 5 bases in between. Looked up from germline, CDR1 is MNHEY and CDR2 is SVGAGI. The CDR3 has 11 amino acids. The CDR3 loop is CASSSTYEQYF. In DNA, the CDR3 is TGTGCCAGCAGTTCAACATACGAGCAGTACTTC.